A single sample gave rise to the 23 T cell receptor beta chains below, sequenced in a study of T cell changes during pregnancy in multiple sclerosis. TCRdb keeps only in-frame clones here, not all; method: immunoSEQ multiplex PCR. Among tens of thousands of clones listed, approximately 96% were seen once. Sequenced material: CD8+ T cells from peripheral blood mononuclear cells, taken after pregnancy. The receptors come from a female donor with multiple sclerosis, enrolled in a pregnancy study.

The chain recombines TRBV2 with TRBJ2-7, with 8 bases aligning to TRBD1. Germline trimming cut 0 bases from V and 6 bases from J; bases unmatched to any gene: 7. Germline V gene sequence: CDR1 SNHLY, CDR2 FYNNEI. The CDR3 totals 15 residues. CDR3 coding DNA: TGTGCCAGCAGTGAAGCGAGGACAGGGAGGCTCGAGCAGTACTTC. The encoded protein is CASSEARTGRLEQYF.

The V gene is TRBV11-1, the J gene TRBJ1-2; 8 nucleotides align to TRBD1. Germline CDR1 and CDR2: SGHAT and FQDESV (reference sequence). The CDR3 totals 16 residues. J was trimmed by 3 bases and V by 5 bases; bases with no gene match: 11. Here the CDR3 reads CASSHRTGRRDYGYTF. In DNA form, the CDR3 reads TGTGCCAGCAGCCACAGGACAGGGCGGAGGGACTATGGCTACACCTTC. Complete variable domain (other parts from reference TRBV11-1 and TRBJ1-2): EAEVAQSPRYKITEKSQAVAFWCDPISGHATLYWYRQILGQGPELLVQFQDESVVDDSQLPKDRFSAERLKGVDSTLKIQPAELGDSAMYLCASSHRTGRRDYGYTFGSGTRLTVV.

This clone occurred once. V gene TRBV5-1 combines with J gene TRBJ1-2; D may be TRBD1 (5 bases). The CDR3 extends over 14 amino acids. V was shortened by 2 bases and J by 8 bases, with 16 bases between the two germline ends. Looked up from germline, CDR1 is SGHRS and CDR2 is YFSETQ. Here the CDR3 reads CASSFDSTGEGYTF. The DNA of the CDR3 is TGCGCCAGCAGCTTCGATTCAACAGGCGAGGGCTACACCTTC.

The chain links TRBV19 to TRBJ2-1; the D gene is possibly TRBD2 (6 bases). Per germline, CDR1 LNHDA and CDR2 SQIVND (reference sequence). With 9 bases removed from V and 5 bases from J, the gap between germline ends came to 20 bases. The CDR3 has 15 residues. The CDR3 nucleotides read TGTGCCAGCAAAGTAGGCCAGCGGGCTAACAATGAGCAGTTCTTC. Translated, it gives CASKVGQRANNEQFF.

This chain uses TRBV27 with TRBJ2-6; the D gene is possibly TRBD2 (5 bases). This CDR3 comprises 17 residues. The germline V gene encodes CDR1 MNHEY and CDR2 SMNVEV (reference sequence). Trimming left V 4 bases short and J 0 bases short, with 13 bases between. DNA of the CDR3: TGTGCCAGCAGTTCCCCTCGCACTAGCTCTGGGGCCAACGTCCTGACTTTC. This sequence encodes CASSSPRTSSGANVLTF.

V usage is TRBV27 and J usage is TRBJ1-5; D is possibly TRBD1 (5 bases). V was clipped by 2 bases and J by 7 bases, with 9 bases between them. The CDR3 covers 13 residues. Germline V lookup: CDR1 MNHEY, CDR2 SMNVEV (reference sequence). In DNA form, the CDR3 reads TGTGCCAGCAGTTTAAAAGGGGCCCAGCCCCAGCATTTT. As protein: CASSLKGAQPQHF.

The J gene is TRBJ1-5, the V gene TRBV15; D perhaps matches TRBD1 (5 bases). The CDR3 contains 14 residues. The V end was cut by 1 base, the J end by 4 bases, with 8 bases between. Germline V gives CDR1 LNHNV, CDR2 YYDKDF (reference sequence). CDR3 coding DNA: TGTGCCACCAGCAGAGGACAGCCAAATCAGCCCCAGCATTTT. This sequence encodes CATSRGQPNQPQHF.

The chain carries TRBV13 and TRBJ1-4, with D uncertain. V was trimmed by 5 bases and J by 4 bases, leaving 14 bases between them. Germline V gene sequence: CDR1 PRHDT, CDR2 FYEKMQ (reference sequence). CDR3 length equals 15 residues. The CDR3 here is CASSAKEGFNEKLFF. The CDR3 DNA follows: TGTGCCAGCAGCGCTAAAGAGGGTTTTAATGAAAAACTGTTTTTT. The full variable domain, rest sourced from reference TRBV13 and TRBJ1-4, is AAGVIQSPRHLIKEKRETATLKCYPIPRHDTVYWYQQGPGQDPQFLISFYEKMQSDKGSIPDRFSAQQFSDYHSELNMSSLELGDSALYFCASSAKEGFNEKLFFGSGTQLSVL.

The chain employs TRBV6-5 and TRBJ2-7, with 9 nucleotides matching TRBD1. The CDR3 is 15 amino acids. The J segment lost 2 bases and the V segment lost 5 bases, leaving 7 bases of the junction unmatched. Per the germline V gene, CDR1 is MNHEY and CDR2 is SVGAGI. CDR3 loop: CASSQPGTGTYEQYF. In DNA form, the CDR3 reads TGTGCCAGCAGTCAACCCGGGACAGGGACCTACGAGCAGTACTTC.

The gene calls are TRBV28 and TRBJ1-3; possibly TRBD1 for D (6 bases). Germline V gives CDR1 MDHEN, CDR2 SYDVKM. V dropped 2 bases and J dropped 4 bases, with 12 bases sitting between them. The CDR3 is made up of 15 amino acids. The CDR3 loop is CASSLGGAQGNTIYF. The CDR3, as DNA: TGTGCCAGCAGTTTAGGGGGGGCGCAAGGAAACACCATATATTTT.

The chain couples TRBV7-8 to TRBJ2-3; D is undetermined. Germline V gene sequence: CDR1 SGHVS, CDR2 FQNEAQ. V was pared by 3 bases and J by 2 bases, with 3 bases between. The CDR3 length is 12 residues. CDR3 sequence reads: CASSFITDTQYF. As DNA, the CDR3 is TGTGCCAGCAGCTTCATCACAGATACGCAGTATTTT.

This clone was observed once. The V and J genes are TRBV27 and TRBJ1-1, with unresolved D. The CDR3 runs to 12 residues. V was shortened by 6 bases and J by 7 bases, with 12 bases between the two germline ends. Germline CDR1 and CDR2: MNHEY and SMNVEV (reference sequence). In nucleotides, the CDR3 is TGTGCCAGCAGCAGAGGGCGGGGTGAAGCTTTCTTT. Amino acids: CASSRGRGEAFF.

The genes are TRBV4-3 and TRBJ2-3; the match to TRBD2 covers 8 bases. The CDR3 sequence is 15 residues long. V dropped 4 bases and J dropped 1; count of bases not matched to a gene: 4. CDR1 and CDR2 from the germline V gene are LGHNA and YSLEER. CDR3 nucleotides: TGCGCCAGCAGCCTAACTAGCGGTCGCACAGATACGCAGTATTTT. It specifies CASSLTSGRTDTQYF.

This chain connects TRBV7-9 to TRBJ2-7; 7 positions agree with TRBD1. The V and J ends lost 3 bases and 4 bases, in that order; junction bases with no gene match: 9. This CDR3 spans 15 amino acids. Germline-derived CDR1 and CDR2 are SEHNR and FQNEAQ (reference sequence). CDR3: CASSFPGTEDYEQYF. The CDR3, as DNA: TGTGCCAGCAGCTTCCCCGGGACAGAGGATTACGAGCAGTACTTC.

The chain is built from TRBV7-2 and TRBJ2-7; 7 bases align to TRBD1. V gave up 3 bases and J gave up 7 bases; unmatched junction bases: 6. This CDR3 comprises 13 residues. Per germline, CDR1 SGHTA and CDR2 FQGNSA. The CDR3 reads CASSFQGVAEQYF. Here the CDR3 DNA reads TGTGCCAGCAGCTTTCAGGGGGTGGCGGAGCAGTACTTC.

This clone has only a few counts. The chain has TRBV29-1 and TRBJ1-1; D unclear. CDR1 SQVTM and CDR2 ANQGSEA come from the germline V gene. This CDR3 has 12 residues. V was cut by 1 base and J by 4 bases, with 7 bases left in between. CDR3 protein: CSVEGEATEAFF. The CDR3, as DNA: TGCAGCGTTGAAGGAGAGGCCACTGAAGCTTTCTTT.

The chain couples TRBV7-9 to TRBJ2-5; D may be TRBD1 (6 bases). The germline V and J ends were trimmed by 1 base and 1 base, with 13 bases remaining between them. Germline-derived CDR1 and CDR2 are SEHNR and FQNEAQ (reference sequence). This CDR3 contains 16 residues. The CDR3 coding sequence is TGTGCCAGCAGCTTAGGGACAGTTCCCATCCAAGAGACCCAGTACTTC. Translation: CASSLGTVPIQETQYF.

In the case of this clone: An end of the junction does not agree with germline; a read error may underlie this. The chain carries TRBV5-8 and TRBJ2-7, with a tentative D call TRBD1 (6 bases). Germline CDR1 is SGHTS and CDR2 is YDEGEE. The CDR3 extends over 14 amino acids. The DNA of the CDR3 is TGTGCCAGCAGCTTCAGACAGGTCCAGTACGTGCAGTACTTC. Translated: CASSFRQVQYVQYF.

The chain's CDR3 is CATSGFLSGLLYNEQFF. The CDR3 nucleotides read TGTGCCACCAGCGGTTTCCTTTCGGGACTGCTTTACAATGAGCAGTTCTTC. The J gene is TRBJ2-1, the V gene TRBV15; perhaps TRBD2 as D (6 bases). The CDR3 runs to 17 residues. Trimming took off 5 bases at V and 4 bases at J, with 21 bases between the two ends. Germline CDR1 is LNHNV and CDR2 is YYDKDF (reference sequence).

The chain recombines TRBV18 with TRBJ1-2, with D maybe TRBD1 (6 bases). The CDR3 sequence is 16 residues long. Germline CDR1 reads KGHSH; CDR2 reads LQKENI. V lost 3 bases, J lost 1 base, and 15 bases lay in between. The CDR3 loop reads CASSPPTGNNNYGYTF. The CDR3 DNA sequence: TGTGCCAGCTCACCCCCTACAGGGAACAATAACTATGGCTACACCTTC. Full variable domain (remainder filled in from reference TRBV18 and TRBJ1-2): NAGVMQNPRHLVRRRGQEARLRCSPMKGHSHVYWYRQLPEEGLKFMVYLQKENIIDESGMPKERFSAEFPKEGPSILRIQQVVRGDSAAYFCASSPPTGNNNYGYTFGSGTRLTVV.

V gene TRBV5-8 combines with J gene TRBJ2-3, with D possibly TRBD1 on 5 matching bases. The CDR3 covers 13 residues. V was cut by 1 base and J by 6 bases, with 9 bases left in between. Germline CDR1 is SGHTS and CDR2 is YDEGEE. The CDR3 nucleotides read TGTGCCAGCAGCTTGAGGGGCTTGGATACGCAGTATTTT. It codes for CASSLRGLDTQYF.

The J gene is TRBJ1-1, the V gene TRBV28; 8 bases are shared with TRBD1. J was trimmed by 3 bases and V by 5 bases; bases with no gene match: 5. This CDR3 has 14 residues. CDR1 is MDHEN, CDR2 SYDVKM, per germline. CDR3 bases: TGTGCCAGCAGTCGCAGACAGGGGTACACTGAAGCTTTCTTT. Encoded protein: CASSRRQGYTEAFF.

The CDR3 region is CASRTGHPNEKLFF. DNA for the CDR3: TGTGCCAGCAGAACGGGACATCCTAATGAAAAACTGTTTTTT. This chain connects TRBV27 to TRBJ1-4, with D possibly TRBD1 on 6 matching bases. Per germline, CDR1 MNHEY and CDR2 SMNVEV (reference sequence). V gave up 6 bases and J gave up 3 bases, with 11 bases separating them. The length of the CDR3 is 14 residues. The full variable domain, with the rest looked up from reference TRBV27 and TRBJ1-4, is EAQVTQNPRYLITVTGKKLTVTCSQNMNHEYMSWYRQDPGLGLRQIYYSMNVEVTDKGDVPEGYKVSRKEKRNFPLILESPSPNQTSLYFCASRTGHPNEKLFFGSGTQLSVL.